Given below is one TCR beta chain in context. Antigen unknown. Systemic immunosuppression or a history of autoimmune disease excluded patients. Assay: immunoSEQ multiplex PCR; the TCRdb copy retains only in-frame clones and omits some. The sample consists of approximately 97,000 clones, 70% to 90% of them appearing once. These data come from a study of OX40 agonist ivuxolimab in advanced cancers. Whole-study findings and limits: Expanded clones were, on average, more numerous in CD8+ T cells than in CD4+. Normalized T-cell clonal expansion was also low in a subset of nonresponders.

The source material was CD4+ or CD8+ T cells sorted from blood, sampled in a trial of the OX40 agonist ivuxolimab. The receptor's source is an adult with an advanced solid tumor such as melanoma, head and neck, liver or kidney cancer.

CDR3 sequence (DNA): TGTGCCAGCAGTCGGGAGCGTACAAATAATCAGCCCCAGCATTTT. This codes for CASSRERTNNQPQHF. V gene TRBV2 combines with J gene TRBJ1-5; D not certain. The CDR3 has 15 residues. Germline lookup yields CDR1 SNHLY and CDR2 FYNNEI. Between the trimmed V and J ends, which lost 5 bases and 4 bases, there was a span of 15 bases.